Listed below are T cell receptor beta chains from one sample, sequenced in a study of blood T cell repertoires in COVID-19. Sequenced by immunoSEQ multiplex PCR; TCRdb stores in-frame clones only, minus some. The sample holds some 290,000 clones, 80% to 90% seen once. The sequenced sample was peripheral blood. These receptors all stem from a woman aged 25 to 45 with COVID-19, enrolled during active disease. The CDR3 runs from the conserved cysteine through the conserved F or W. The D gene is left open where the match is weak. Expanded clones get a size class; other rows say once, few or many, or leave the size out.

j_call,clone_size,d_call,v_call,cdr3_aa,cdr3_nt
TRBJ2-6,.,.,TRBV6-5,CASSYEAAGANVLTF,TGTGCCAGCAGTTATGAAGCGGCTGGGGCCAACGTCCTGACTTTC
TRBJ2-3,.,TRBD2,TRBV5-1,CASSLPASGVTDTQYF,TGCGCCAGCAGCTTGCCGGCTAGCGGGGTAACAGATACGCAGTATTTT
TRBJ2-7,.,TRBD1,TRBV27,CASSLGTGVGQYF,TGTGCCAGCAGTTTGGGAACAGGGGTCGGGCAGTACTTC
TRBJ2-3,.,.,TRBV19,CASSPATTSSATDTQYF,TGTGCCAGTAGCCCTGCCACAACTAGTTCCGCCACAGATACGCAGTATTTT
TRBJ1-1,.,TRBD1,TRBV6-5,CASSTQGGAFF,TGTGCCAGCAGTACACAGGGGGGAGCTTTCTTT
TRBJ1-3,.,.,TRBV11-2,CASSPQAGSGNTIYF,TGTGCCAGCAGCCCGCAAGCGGGGTCGGGAAACACCATATATTTT
TRBJ2-2,once,TRBD1,TRBV7-9,CASRTADRGDTGELFF,TGTGCCAGCCGAACCGCAGACAGGGGTGACACCGGGGAGCTGTTTTTT
TRBJ1-5,.,.,TRBV6-5,CASIGAPGPQHF,TGTGCCAGCATAGGGGCCCCAGGGCCCCAGCATTTT
TRBJ1-1,.,TRBD1,TRBV11-1,CASSRTGEAFF,TGTGCCAGCAGCCGGACAGGTGAAGCTTTCTTT
TRBJ1-6,.,TRBD1,TRBV30,CALFAGTGNSPLHF,TGTGCCTTGTTCGCCGGGACAGGAAATTCACCCCTCCACTTT
TRBJ2-5,.,.,TRBV4-1,CASSQQAVRETQYF,TGCGCCAGCAGCCAGCAAGCGGTACGGGAGACCCAGTACTTC
TRBJ2-5,.,.,TRBV7-9,CATNTGIEETQYF,TGTGCCACAAACACAGGGATCGAAGAGACCCAGTACTTC
TRBJ1-1,.,.,TRBV4-2,CASSQDGGKNTEAFF,TGTGCCAGCAGCCAAGATGGGGGGAAAAACACTGAAGCTTTCTTT